The sequence of this TCR beta chain was determined in a study of blood T cell repertoires in COVID-19. Overall study: The samples span acute and convalescent COVID-19 from the United States, Italy and Spain. T cells, B-cell-depleted T cells, or PBMCs supplied cDNA or gDNA.

Germline assignment: CDR1 LGHDT and CDR2 YNNKEL (reference sequence). The length of the CDR3 is 15 residues. V lost 1 base to trimming and J lost 0 bases, with 7 bases between them. Per the study methods: Reference gene primer amplification yielded estimated nucleated cell counts. Repertoires were generated with immunoSEQ multiplex PCR, while TCRdb's copy carries only in-frame clones and drops some. The V and J calls and clone size were taken over from that table, and D and trimming were inferred from the DNA. The profile shows nearly 300,000 clones, approximately 89% of them singletons. The V call is TRBV3-1 (or the pseudogene TRBV3-2), the J call TRBJ1-5; no reliable D call. Sample: peripheral blood. The receptor was isolated from a woman under 40 who had recovered from COVID-19. The CDR3 sequence: CASSQGHYSNQPQHF. The CDR3 nucleotides read TGTGCCAGCAGCCAAGGGCACTATAGCAATCAGCCCCAGCATTTT.